The TCR beta chain under discussion was sequenced for a study (TCRdb year 2016). This clonotype was seen a handful of times. Its antigen is currently not known. Per-base quality was not reported, and no clone a single base away is much larger than it. The library relied on RT-PCR. The run used an Illumina MiSeq. TCRdb's own reprocessing of the public reads used fastp at Q25 and MiXCR and kept productive beta chains. Duplicate CDR3 protein sequences are folded into a single record with the most common DNA and genes. The sample table contains about 700,000 distinct CDR3 sequences; only one count was recorded for around 14% of them. Of the sample, roughly 3.9% is held by the ten largest clones. V was cut back by 5 bases and J by 6 bases, leaving a gap of 16 bases between them. The CDR3 measures 14 amino acids from cysteine to phenylalanine. CDR3 DNA only is kept here, 42 bases in frame from base 1. CDR1 is given as SGHTA and CDR2 as FQGNSA, both from the germline V gene.

The receptor was isolated from a female donor in good health, serving as a healthy control. The rearranged chain carries TRBV7-2 and TRBJ1-1; TRBD1 could be the D gene, as 5 bases match. The sequenced material came from memory CD4+ T cells from blood. The sequence in DNA is TGTGCCAGCAGCGAAAGACAGACAGCATCTGAAGCTTTCTTT. It specifies CASSERQTASEAFF.